Presented here are 9 T cell receptor beta chains from one specimen sequenced in a study of control samples from healthy donors and cancer patients. Measured with immunoSEQ multiplex PCR; TCRdb has only the in-frame clones, and not every one. The table has approximately 220,000 clones, just under 95% seen once; the top ten hold over 1.2%. The sequenced sample consisted of blood. The receptors derive from a man between 50 and 59 years old in good health.

On this clone itself: Compared with germline, one end of the junction differs, possibly owing to a read error. V gene TRBV20-1 combines with J gene TRBJ2-4; D possibly corresponds to TRBD1 (7 bases). The germline CDR1 and CDR2 sequences are DFQATT and SNEGSKA (reference sequence). The CDR3 is 10 amino acids. CDR3 loop: CSARAGGIFF. In DNA, the CDR3 is TGCAGTGCTAGAGCAGGGGGGATCTTTTTC.

The chain joins TRBV28 to TRBJ1-2; unclear D gene. CDR1 and CDR2 from the germline V gene are MDHEN and SYDVKM. CDR3 length: 13 residues. Trimming shortened V by 2 bases and J by 2 bases, and 6 bases separated the two germline ends. Here the CDR3 DNA reads TGTGCCAGCAGTTTAATGGGGAACTATGGCTACACCTTC. Translating it yields CASSLMGNYGYTF.

The chain links TRBV7-9 to TRBJ1-3; D not certain. The V gene's germline CDR1 is SEHNR and CDR2 FQNEAQ (reference sequence). This CDR3 is built from 12 residues. The V end was cut by 5 bases, the J end by 10 bases, with 12 bases between. The CDR3 is CASSHSVGTIYF. CDR3 coding DNA: TGTGCCAGCAGCCACTCGGTGGGAACCATATATTTT.

This chain uses TRBV27 with TRBJ1-1; no reliable D call. The germline gives CDR1 MNHEY, CDR2 SMNVEV (reference sequence). The CDR3 length is 15 residues. V was trimmed by 4 bases and J by 2 bases, leaving 14 bases between them. CDR3 in amino acids: CASSSLNTANTEAFF. In nucleotides, the CDR3 is TGTGCCAGCAGTTCCTTAAATACCGCAAACACTGAAGCTTTCTTT.

J is TRBJ2-7 and V is TRBV4-1; D is possibly TRBD1 or TRBD2 (6 bases each). CDR1 is MGHRA, CDR2 YSYEKL, per germline. CDR3 size: 16 residues. V lost 0 bases and J 6 bases, leaving 18 bases between the germline ends. The DNA of the CDR3 is TGCGCCAGCAGCCAAGACCCCGCTCGGGGGCGAAGCGAGCAGTACTTC. Its protein is CASSQDPARGRSEQYF.

This chain connects TRBV3-1 (or the pseudogene TRBV3-2) to TRBJ2-1; 9 nucleotides line up with TRBD2. This CDR3 region has 15 residues. CDR1 is LGHDT and CDR2 is YNNKEL in the germline V gene (reference sequence). Trimming took 6 bases from V and 10 from J; bases not matched to a gene: 13. The CDR3 DNA reads TGTGCCAGCAGTAGAAACGAGGCGGGGGGGCTCGAGCAGTTCTTC. Protein product: CASSRNEAGGLEQFF.

The chain carries TRBV15 and TRBJ2-4; 8 nucleotides agree with TRBD2. The germline gives CDR1 LNHNV, CDR2 YYDKDF (reference sequence). The CDR3 runs to 17 residues. The trim removed 0 bases at V and 8 bases at J, leaving 12 bases unmatched. The CDR3 spells CATSRDAVGGAEDIQYF. The DNA for the CDR3 is TGTGCCACCAGCAGAGATGCTGTCGGGGGGGCCGAGGACATTCAGTACTTC.

The gene calls are TRBV19 and TRBJ2-1; TRBD1 aligns across 7 bases. Germline V gene lookup returns CDR1 LNHDA and CDR2 SQIVND (reference sequence). Unmatched junction bases numbered 13, after V lost 8 bases and J lost 9 bases. This CDR3 spans 14 amino acids. The CDR3 nucleotides are TGTGCCAGTTCTCTAAGGGGGCAGAGAGGTGAGCAGTTCTTC. Translation gives CASSLRGQRGEQFF.

This sequence joins TRBV3-1 (or the pseudogene TRBV3-2) and TRBJ1-2, with 9 bases identical to TRBD1. The ends lost 3 bases at V and 7 bases at J; junction bases unmatched: 6. Per the germline V gene, CDR1 is LGHDT and CDR2 is YNNKEL (reference sequence). This CDR3 has 14 amino acids. CDR3 in DNA: TGTGCCAGCAGCCAGACGGACAGGGGATTTGGCTACACCTTC. This translates into CASSQTDRGFGYTF.